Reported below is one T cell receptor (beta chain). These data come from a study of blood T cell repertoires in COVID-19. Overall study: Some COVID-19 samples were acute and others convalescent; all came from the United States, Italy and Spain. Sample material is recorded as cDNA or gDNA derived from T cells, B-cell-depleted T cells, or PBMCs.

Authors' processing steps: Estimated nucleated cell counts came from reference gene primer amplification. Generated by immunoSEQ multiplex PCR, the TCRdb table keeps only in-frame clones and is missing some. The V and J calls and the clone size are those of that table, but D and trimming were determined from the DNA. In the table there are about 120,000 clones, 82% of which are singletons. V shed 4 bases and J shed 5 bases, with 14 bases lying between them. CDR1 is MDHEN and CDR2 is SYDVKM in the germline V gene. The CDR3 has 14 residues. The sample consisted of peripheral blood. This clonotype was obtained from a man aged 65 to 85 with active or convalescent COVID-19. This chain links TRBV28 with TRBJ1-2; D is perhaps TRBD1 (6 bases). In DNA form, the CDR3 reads TGTGCCAGCAGTTCCCCCCCAGGGGAGTATGGCTACACCTTC. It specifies CASSSPPGEYGYTF.